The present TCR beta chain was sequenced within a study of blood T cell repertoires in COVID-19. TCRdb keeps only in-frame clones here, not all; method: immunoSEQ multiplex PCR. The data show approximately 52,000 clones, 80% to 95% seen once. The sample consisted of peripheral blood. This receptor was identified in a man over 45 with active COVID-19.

CDR3: CASSQEIVRSEQYF. CDR3 DNA: TGCGCCAGCAGCCAAGAAATTGTGAGGTCCGAGCAGTACTTC. The chain joins TRBV4-1 to TRBJ2-7; D is uncertain. Germline CDR1 and CDR2: MGHRA and YSYEKL. The length of the CDR3 is 14 residues. V gave up 0 bases and J gave up 6 bases, with 12 bases separating them.